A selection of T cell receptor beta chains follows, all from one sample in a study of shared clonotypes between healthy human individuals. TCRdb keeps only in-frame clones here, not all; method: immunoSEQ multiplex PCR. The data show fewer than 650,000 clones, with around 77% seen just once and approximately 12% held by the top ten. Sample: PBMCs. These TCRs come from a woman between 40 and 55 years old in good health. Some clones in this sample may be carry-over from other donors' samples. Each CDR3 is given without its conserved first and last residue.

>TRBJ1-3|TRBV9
ASSDTTVSGNTIY
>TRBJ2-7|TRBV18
ASSPHPSAEQY
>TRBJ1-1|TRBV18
ASSLTPLTQNTEAF
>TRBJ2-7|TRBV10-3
AISESGTGGPTYEQY
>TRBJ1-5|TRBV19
ASSIGQGLNQPQH
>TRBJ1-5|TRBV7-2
ASSSTGVQPQH
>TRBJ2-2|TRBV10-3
AISEVSGELF
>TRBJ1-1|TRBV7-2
ASSLVALQNTEAF
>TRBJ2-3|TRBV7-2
ASSFTERDTQY
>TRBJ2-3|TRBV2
ASSGKGTNLF
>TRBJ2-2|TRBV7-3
ASSLGRSGELF
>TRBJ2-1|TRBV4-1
ASSQVPRSTSNEQF
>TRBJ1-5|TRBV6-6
ASSYSAQGGNQPQH
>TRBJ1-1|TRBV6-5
ASRQNTEAF
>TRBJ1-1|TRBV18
ASSGRVGNTEAF
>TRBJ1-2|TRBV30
AWSVGGRGRT